The count of the clone carrying this TCR beta chain is one. TCRdb's table, derived via immunoSEQ multiplex PCR, lists solely in-frame clones and lacks some. The sample records approximately 350,000 clones, 83% being singletons. The record originates from a study of Ad26.COV2.S vaccination and SARS-CoV-2 variants. Deletions cut 0 bases from V and 11 bases from J, with 22 bases between. The CDR3 is 16 amino acids. The germline V gene has CDR1 MNHEY and CDR2 SVGEGT. Treatment denoted: roughly 20 received Ad26.COV2.S at low or high dose, single or two shots; 5 received placebo; per-sample allocation not given. Specimen acquisition occurred on day 63 following the initial vaccine or placebo injection.

The clonotype originates from a person aged 18-65 years who received the Ad26.COV2.S COVID-19 vaccine or a placebo. The material sequenced was peripheral blood, taken in a trial of Ad26.COV2.S vaccine versus placebo. The rearrangement uses TRBV6-2 or TRBV6-3 and TRBJ1-1; no clear D gene. For the CDR3, the DNA is TGTGCCAGCAGTTACTCCCTCCGGCAGGCTGAGTTGAGGGCTTTCTTT. It codes for CASSYSLRQAELRAFF.